This T cell receptor beta chain was recovered during a study of blood T cell repertoires in COVID-19. In the study overall: From the United States, Italy and Spain came samples of acute and convalescent COVID-19. T cells, B-cell-depleted T cells, or PBMCs supplied cDNA or gDNA.

Seattle cases were enrolled at active infection and followed longitudinally. Repertoires were generated with immunoSEQ multiplex PCR, while TCRdb's copy carries only in-frame clones and drops some. Counted here are 89,000 or so clones, 80% to 90% occurring once; the ten biggest clones make up around 2.8%. The trim removed 6 bases at V and 2 bases at J, leaving 9 bases unmatched. This CDR3 contains 15 residues. Germline V CDR1 and CDR2: SEHNR, FQNEAQ (reference sequence). The sequencing input was peripheral blood. The TCR sequence derives from a man aged 45 to 65 with COVID-19, enrolled during active disease. V is TRBV7-9 and J is TRBJ1-1; TRBD1 aligns across 7 bases. The CDR3 nucleotides are TGTGCCAGCAGGCAGATCCCAGGGGGAAACACTGAAGCTTTCTTT. It translates to CASRQIPGGNTEAFF.